This paragraph reports one T cell receptor (beta chain). V was clipped by 1 base and J by 4 bases; unmatched bases: 9. This CDR3 contains 17 residues. From germline, CDR1 is MGHRA and CDR2 YSYEKL. This record comes from a study of technical replicates of blood from a few donors. Only in-frame clones appear in the TCRdb table, and some are missing; sequencing was by immunoSEQ multiplex PCR. The table shows under 85,000 clones, with about 86% occurring only once. Sequencing was performed on PBMCs. The chain combines TRBV4-1 with TRBJ2-5; 10 bases line up with TRBD2. This receptor was identified in a human donor in good health. Some clones in this sample may be carry-over from other donors' samples. This CDR3 reads CASSQGRGTSVGETQYF. In DNA form, the CDR3 reads TGCGCCAGCAGCCAAGGCAGGGGGACTAGCGTCGGAGAGACCCAGTACTTC.